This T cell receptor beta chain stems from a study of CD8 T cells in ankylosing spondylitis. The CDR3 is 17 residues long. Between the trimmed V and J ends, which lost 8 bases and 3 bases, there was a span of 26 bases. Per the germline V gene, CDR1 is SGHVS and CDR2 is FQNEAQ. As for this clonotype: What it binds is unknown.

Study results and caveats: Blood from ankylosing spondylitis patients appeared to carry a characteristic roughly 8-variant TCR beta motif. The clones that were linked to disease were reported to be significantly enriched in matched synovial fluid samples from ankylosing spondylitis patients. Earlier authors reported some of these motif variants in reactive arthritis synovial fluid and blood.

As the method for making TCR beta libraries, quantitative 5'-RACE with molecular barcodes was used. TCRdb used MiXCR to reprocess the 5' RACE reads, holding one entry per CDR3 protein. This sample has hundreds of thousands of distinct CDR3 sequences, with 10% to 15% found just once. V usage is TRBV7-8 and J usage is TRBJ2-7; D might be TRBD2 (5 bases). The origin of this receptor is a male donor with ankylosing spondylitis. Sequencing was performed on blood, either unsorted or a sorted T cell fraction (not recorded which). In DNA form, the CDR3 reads TGTGCCAGCCAATTAGGGTCGAGAAGTAGCGCGTACTACGAGCAGTACTTC. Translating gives CASQLGSRSSAYYEQYF. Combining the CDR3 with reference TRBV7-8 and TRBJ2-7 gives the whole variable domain GAGVSQSPRYKVAKRGQDVALRCDPISGHVSLFWYQQALGQGPEFLTYFQNEAQLDKSGLPSDRFFAERPEGSVSTLKIQRTQQEDSAVYLCASQLGSRSSAYYEQYFGPGTRLTVT.